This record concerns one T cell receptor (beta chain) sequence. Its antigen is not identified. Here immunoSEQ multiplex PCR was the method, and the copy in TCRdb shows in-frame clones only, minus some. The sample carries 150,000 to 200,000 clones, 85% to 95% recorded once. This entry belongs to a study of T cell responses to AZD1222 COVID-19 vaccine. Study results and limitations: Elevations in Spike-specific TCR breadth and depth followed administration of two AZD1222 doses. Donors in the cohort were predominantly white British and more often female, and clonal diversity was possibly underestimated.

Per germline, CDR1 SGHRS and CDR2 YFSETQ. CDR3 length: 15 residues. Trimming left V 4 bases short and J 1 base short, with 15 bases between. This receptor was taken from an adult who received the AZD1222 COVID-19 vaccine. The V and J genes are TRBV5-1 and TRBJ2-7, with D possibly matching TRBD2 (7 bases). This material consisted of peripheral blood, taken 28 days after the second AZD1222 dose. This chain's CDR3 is CASSPWGRESYEQYF. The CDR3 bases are TGCGCCAGCAGCCCCTGGGGGCGGGAGTCCTACGAGCAGTACTTC. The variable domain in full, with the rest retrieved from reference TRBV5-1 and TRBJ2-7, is KAGVTQTPRYLIKTRGQQVTLSCSPISGHRSVSWYQQTPGQGLQFLFEYFSETQRNKGNFPGRFSGRQFSNSRSEMNVSTLELGDSALYLCASSPWGRESYEQYFGPGTRLTVT.